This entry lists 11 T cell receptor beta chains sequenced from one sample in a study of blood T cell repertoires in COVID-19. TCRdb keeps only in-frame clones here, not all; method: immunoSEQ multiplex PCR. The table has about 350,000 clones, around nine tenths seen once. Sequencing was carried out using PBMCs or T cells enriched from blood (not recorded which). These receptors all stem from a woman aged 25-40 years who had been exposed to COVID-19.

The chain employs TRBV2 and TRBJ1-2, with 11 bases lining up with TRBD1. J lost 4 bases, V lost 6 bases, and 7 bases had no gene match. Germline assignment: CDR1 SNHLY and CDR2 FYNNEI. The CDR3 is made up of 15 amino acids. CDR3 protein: CASRDRGRSSYGYTF. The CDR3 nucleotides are TGTGCCAGCAGGGACAGGGGGCGATCCTCCTATGGCTACACCTTC.

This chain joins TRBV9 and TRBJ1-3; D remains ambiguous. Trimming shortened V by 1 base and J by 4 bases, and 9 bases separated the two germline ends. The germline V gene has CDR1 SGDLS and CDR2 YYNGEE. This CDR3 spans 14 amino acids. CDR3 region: CASSVRGTGNTIYF. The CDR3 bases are TGTGCCAGCAGCGTACGGGGAACGGGAAACACCATATATTTT.

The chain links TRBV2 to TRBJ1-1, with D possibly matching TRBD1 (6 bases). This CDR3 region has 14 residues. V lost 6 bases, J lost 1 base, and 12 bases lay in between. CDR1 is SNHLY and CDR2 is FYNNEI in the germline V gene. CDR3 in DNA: TGTGCCAGCAGCCCGACAGGAGGGAACACTGAAGCTTTCTTT. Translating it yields CASSPTGGNTEAFF.

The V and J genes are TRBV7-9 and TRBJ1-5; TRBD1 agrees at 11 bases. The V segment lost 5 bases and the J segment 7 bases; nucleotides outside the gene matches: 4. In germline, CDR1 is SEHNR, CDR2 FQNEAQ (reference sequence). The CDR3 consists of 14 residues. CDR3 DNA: TGTGCCAGCAGCCCCGGGACAGGGGGGCAGCCCCAGCATTTT. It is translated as CASSPGTGGQPQHF.

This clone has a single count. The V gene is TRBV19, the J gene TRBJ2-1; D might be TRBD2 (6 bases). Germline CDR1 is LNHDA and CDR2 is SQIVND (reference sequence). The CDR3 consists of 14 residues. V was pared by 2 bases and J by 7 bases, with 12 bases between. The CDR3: CASSIRELGNEQFF. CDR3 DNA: TGTGCCAGTAGTATACGGGAGCTTGGGAATGAGCAGTTCTTC.

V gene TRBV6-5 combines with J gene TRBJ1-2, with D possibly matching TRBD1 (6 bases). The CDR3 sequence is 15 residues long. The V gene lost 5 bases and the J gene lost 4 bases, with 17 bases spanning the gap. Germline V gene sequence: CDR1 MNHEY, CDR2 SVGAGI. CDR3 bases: TGTGCCAGCAGTCGGACAGCCACCCTTAGCTATGGCTACACCTTC. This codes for CASSRTATLSYGYTF.

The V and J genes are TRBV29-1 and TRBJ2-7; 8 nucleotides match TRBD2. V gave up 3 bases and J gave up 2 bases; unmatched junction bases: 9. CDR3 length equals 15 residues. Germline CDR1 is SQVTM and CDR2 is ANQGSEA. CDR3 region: CSVEGTTSGPYEQYF. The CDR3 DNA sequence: TGCAGCGTTGAGGGCACTACTAGCGGACCCTACGAGCAGTACTTC.

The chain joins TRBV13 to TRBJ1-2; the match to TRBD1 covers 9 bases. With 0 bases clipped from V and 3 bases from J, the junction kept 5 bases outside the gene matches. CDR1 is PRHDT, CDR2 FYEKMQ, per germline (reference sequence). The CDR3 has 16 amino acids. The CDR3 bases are TGTGCCAGCAGCTTAGGCCAGGGACAGGGAGACTATGGCTACACCTTC. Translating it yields CASSLGQGQGDYGYTF. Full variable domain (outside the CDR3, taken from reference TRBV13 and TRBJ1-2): AAGVIQSPRHLIKEKRETATLKCYPIPRHDTVYWYQQGPGQDPQFLISFYEKMQSDKGSIPDRFSAQQFSDYHSELNMSSLELGDSALYFCASSLGQGQGDYGYTFGSGTRLTVV.

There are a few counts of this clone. DNA for the CDR3: TGTGCCAGCAGTTTAGGGACACCCACCACCGGGGAGCTGTTTTTT. It specifies CASSLGTPTTGELFF. The chain is built from TRBV27 and TRBJ2-2, with TRBD1 as a possible D gene (6 bases). The length of the CDR3 is 15 residues. The germline gives CDR1 MNHEY, CDR2 SMNVEV (reference sequence). V shed 2 bases and J shed 4 bases, with 11 bases lying between them.

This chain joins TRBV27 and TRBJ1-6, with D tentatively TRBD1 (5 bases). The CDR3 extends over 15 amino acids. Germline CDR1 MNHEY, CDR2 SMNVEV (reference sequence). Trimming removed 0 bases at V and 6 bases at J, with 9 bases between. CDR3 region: CASSLSQGRNSPLHF. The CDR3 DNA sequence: TGTGCCAGCAGTTTATCGCAGGGTCGTAATTCACCCCTCCACTTT.

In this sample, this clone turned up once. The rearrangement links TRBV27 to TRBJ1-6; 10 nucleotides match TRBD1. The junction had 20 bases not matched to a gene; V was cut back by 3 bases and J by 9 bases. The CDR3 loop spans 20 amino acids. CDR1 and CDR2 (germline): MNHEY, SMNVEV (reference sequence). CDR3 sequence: CASSFRRWRQGAVRGSPLHF. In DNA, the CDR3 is TGTGCCAGCAGTTTCCGGAGATGGAGACAGGGGGCAGTTCGCGGTTCACCCCTCCACTTT.